The 20 T cell receptor beta chains below come from one sample, sequenced in a study of shared clonotypes between healthy human individuals. Libraries were prepared by immunoSEQ multiplex PCR; TCRdb keeps only in-frame clonotypes and omits some of them. The sample has about 1.4 million clones; roughly 96% are singletons. Sequenced: naive CD4+ T cells sorted from blood. Subset: CD45RA+ positively selected. Receptors were obtained from a man aged 30 to 45 in good health.

J is TRBJ1-1 and V is TRBV29-1; D is possibly TRBD1 (6 bases). The ends were cut back, 2 bases at V and 5 bases at J, with 15 bases in the middle. CDR1 SQVTM and CDR2 ANQGSEA come from the germline V gene. The CDR3 loop spans 14 amino acids. In nucleotides, the CDR3 is TGCAGCGTTGAATACCTAGGGGGAGCAACTGAAGCTTTCTTT. Translated, it gives CSVEYLGGATEAFF.

About this clone itself: Within the sample, other DNA sequences also encode this same CDR3. This chain links TRBV7-2 with TRBJ2-2; D uncertain. The germline gives CDR1 SGHTA, CDR2 FQGNSA. The CDR3 is made up of 14 amino acids. V was trimmed by 2 bases and J by 1 base, leaving 5 bases between them. The CDR3 DNA follows: TGTGCCAGCAGCTTACTGCGGAACACCGGGGAGCTGTTTTTT. Protein product: CASSLLRNTGELFF.

The V call is TRBV5-1, the J call TRBJ2-1; D possibly corresponds to TRBD1 (5 bases). The CDR3 length is 15 residues. Germline CDR1 is SGHRS and CDR2 is YFSETQ. Deletions cut 0 bases from V and 3 bases from J, with 10 bases between. This CDR3 reads CASSLGGEDYNEQFF. The CDR3 nucleotides read TGCGCCAGCAGCTTGGGGGGCGAAGACTACAATGAGCAGTTCTTC. Supplemented by reference TRBV5-1 and TRBJ2-1, the full variable domain reads KAGVTQTPRYLIKTRGQQVTLSCSPISGHRSVSWYQQTPGQGLQFLFEYFSETQRNKGNFPGRFSGRQFSNSRSEMNVSTLELGDSALYLCASSLGGEDYNEQFFGPGTRLTVL.

The V call is TRBV7-6, the J call TRBJ2-5; the match to TRBD2 covers 8 bases. V dropped 6 bases and J dropped 4; count of bases not matched to a gene: 7. CDR3 length: 14 residues. Germline CDR1 and CDR2: SGHVS and FNYEAQ. This CDR3 is CASRRGLVGETQYF. CDR3 DNA sequence: TGTGCCAGCAGAAGGGGACTAGTCGGAGAGACCCAGTACTTC.

Written as DNA, the CDR3 is TGTGCCAGCAGCCGAGGGGAAACAGGGGGCACAGATACGCAGTATTTT. Its translation: CASSRGETGGTDTQYF. The V gene is TRBV5-8, the J gene TRBJ2-3; 7 bases agree with TRBD1. V gave up 4 bases and J gave up 1 base; unmatched junction bases: 9. Germline V gene data show CDR1 as SGHTS and CDR2 as YDEGEE. The CDR3 loop spans 16 amino acids.

The rearrangement uses TRBV2 and TRBJ2-1; tentative D call: TRBD1 (5 bases). The CDR3 totals 13 residues. Germline V lookup: CDR1 SNHLY, CDR2 FYNNEI. V was cut by 3 bases and J by 12 bases, with 15 bases left in between. The CDR3 is CASSDSLGLVQFF. The CDR3 DNA reads TGTGCCAGCAGTGATTCTTTGGGGCTAGTGCAGTTCTTC.

This clone has a single count. V gene TRBV10-2 combines with J gene TRBJ2-7; D is undetermined. This CDR3 is built from 11 residues. Germline CDR1 reads WSHSY; CDR2 reads SAAADI. V lost 2 bases, J lost 4 bases, and 3 bases lay in between. CDR3 nucleotides: TGCGCCAGCAGTGAGCCATACGAGCAGTACTTC. This codes for CASSEPYEQYF.

The chain couples TRBV6-5 to TRBJ2-5, with a possible D match to TRBD2 (6 bases). The CDR3 consists of 14 residues. Germline lookup yields CDR1 MNHEY and CDR2 SVGAGI. The germline V and J ends were trimmed by 4 bases and 4 bases, with 13 bases remaining between them. CDR3: CASSSSGRLETQYF. CDR3 sequence (DNA): TGTGCCAGCAGTTCCTCCGGGAGACTAGAGACCCAGTACTTC.

The CDR3 spells CASSQDSSGTYEQYF. The CDR3 DNA reads TGTGCCAGCAGCCAAGATTCTAGCGGAACCTACGAGCAGTACTTC. V usage is TRBV4-2 and J usage is TRBJ2-7; 7 bases are shared with TRBD2. Germline V gene data show CDR1 as LGHNA and CDR2 as YNFKEQ. J gave up 2 bases and V 0 bases, and 4 bases lay outside the gene matches. The CDR3 has 15 residues.

This rearrangement joins TRBV27 to TRBJ2-7; 9 bases are a match to TRBD1. Germline-derived CDR1 and CDR2 are MNHEY and SMNVEV (reference sequence). This CDR3 spans 14 amino acids. Trimming removed 6 bases from V and 5 bases from J; junction bases left unmatched: 8. DNA of the CDR3: TGTGCCAGCAGACCAACAGGGGGCATAAACGAGCAGTACTTC. Protein sequence: CASRPTGGINEQYF.

This rearrangement joins TRBV18 to TRBJ1-3, with TRBD1 matching 9 bases. The CDR3 has 18 residues. Germline CDR1 and CDR2: KGHSH and LQKENI. Unmatched junction bases numbered 14, after V lost 8 bases and J lost 0 bases. The CDR3 DNA reads TGTGCCAGCCACCGGAATCCGGGACAGGGTCGCTCTGGAAACACCATATATTTT. It yields the protein CASHRNPGQGRSGNTIYF. The full variable domain, rest sourced from reference TRBV18 and TRBJ1-3, is NAGVMQNPRHLVRRRGQEARLRCSPMKGHSHVYWYRQLPEEGLKFMVYLQKENIIDESGMPKERFSAEFPKEGPSILRIQQVVRGDSAAYFCASHRNPGQGRSGNTIYFGEGSWLTVV.

This clone is a singleton in its sample. The chain carries TRBV7-2 and TRBJ2-1; unclear D gene. Germline-derived CDR1 and CDR2 are SGHTA and FQGNSA. The CDR3 is 17 residues long. Trimming stripped 2 bases from V and 0 bases from J, with 14 bases between. CDR3 nucleotides: TGTGCCAGCAGCTTAATATCGCCAGCCAGCTCCTACAATGAGCAGTTCTTC. Translating it yields CASSLISPASSYNEQFF.

V and J are TRBV28 and TRBJ1-1; D call uncertain. Germline loops: CDR1 MDHEN, CDR2 SYDVKM. V lost 6 bases to trimming and J lost 1 base, with 15 bases between them. There are 15 residues in the CDR3. This CDR3 is CASRLTGSGNTEAFF. CDR3 nucleotide sequence: TGTGCCAGCAGATTGACTGGGTCAGGGAACACTGAAGCTTTCTTT. Filled out from reference TRBV28 and TRBJ1-1, the complete variable domain reads DVKVTQSSRYLVKRTGEKVFLECVQDMDHENMFWYRQDPGLGLRLIYFSYDVKMKEKGDIPEGYSVSREKKERFSLILESASTNQTSMYLCASRLTGSGNTEAFFGQGTRLTVV.

J is TRBJ2-3 and V is TRBV7-8; D is unclear. Germline lookup yields CDR1 SGHVS and CDR2 FQNEAQ. The ends were cut back, 0 bases at V and 1 base at J, with 5 bases in the middle. The CDR3 spans 14 residues. The CDR3 coding sequence is TGTGCCAGCAGCTTAGCAAGTCGCACAGATACGCAGTATTTT. This gives the protein CASSLASRTDTQYF.

V is TRBV7-2 and J is TRBJ2-2; 9 bases are shared with TRBD2. The V segment lost 5 bases and the J segment 7 bases; nucleotides outside the gene matches: 5. Germline values: CDR1 SGHTA, CDR2 FQGNSA. This CDR3 region has 14 residues. This chain's CDR3 is CASSTLSGGGELFF. The DNA of the CDR3 is TGTGCCAGCAGCACCCTTAGCGGGGGCGGGGAGCTGTTTTTT.

About this clone: Distinct nucleotide sequences in the sample also encode this CDR3. V usage is TRBV7-2 and J usage is TRBJ2-5; D ambiguous. This CDR3 region has 13 residues. V lost 4 bases and J 5 bases, leaving 11 bases between the germline ends. Germline loops: CDR1 SGHTA, CDR2 FQGNSA. The CDR3 sequence: CASSSNLGETQYF. The CDR3 coding sequence is TGTGCCAGCAGCTCGAACCTTGGGGAGACCCAGTACTTC.

The chain employs TRBV19 and TRBJ2-2, with no clear D. Germline-derived CDR1 and CDR2 are LNHDA and SQIVND (reference sequence). Trimming removed 7 bases at V and 3 bases at J, with 6 bases between. The CDR3 has 12 amino acids. CDR3: CASKLDTGELFF. CDR3 nucleotides: TGTGCCAGTAAACTTGACACCGGGGAGCTGTTTTTT. Drawing the rest from reference TRBV19 and TRBJ2-2, the complete variable domain is DGGITQSPKYLFRKEGQNVTLSCEQNLNHDAMYWYRQDPGQGLRLIYYSQIVNDFQKGDIAEGYSVSREKKESFPLTVTSAQKNPTAFYLCASKLDTGELFFGEGSRLTVL.

The chain recombines TRBV7-9 with TRBJ1-1; 8 nucleotides align to TRBD1. CDR1 and CDR2 from the germline V gene are SEHNR and FQNEAQ (reference sequence). The junction had 15 bases not matched to a gene; V was cut back by 5 bases and J by 1 base. The length of the CDR3 is 18 residues. The CDR3 DNA reads as TGTGCCAGCAGCCGAGAGAGACAGGGGTCTACGAGGAACACTGAAGCTTTCTTT. Translating gives CASSRERQGSTRNTEAFF. The full variable domain, its missing parts supplied by reference TRBV7-9 and TRBJ1-1, is DTGVSQNPRHKITKRGQNVTFRCDPISEHNRLYWYRQTLGQGPEFLTYFQNEAQLEKSRLLSDRFSAERPKGSFSTLEIQRTEQGDSAMYLCASSRERQGSTRNTEAFFGQGTRLTVV.

The gene calls are TRBV27 and TRBJ1-2; D unclear. Trimming shortened V by 5 bases and J by 8 bases, and 18 bases separated the two germline ends. The CDR3 has 14 amino acids. CDR1 and CDR2 (germline): MNHEY, SMNVEV (reference sequence). CDR3 loop: CASSRGRPEEGYTF. The CDR3 nucleotides read TGTGCCAGCAGTAGAGGACGGCCAGAGGAGGGCTACACCTTC.

The chain combines TRBV7-2 with TRBJ2-2; D is undetermined. CDR1 is SGHTA and CDR2 is FQGNSA in the germline V gene. The CDR3 consists of 14 residues. V gave up 2 bases and J gave up 2 bases, with 6 bases separating them. The CDR3 sequence is CASSLLGNTGELFF. The CDR3 DNA follows: TGTGCCAGCAGCTTATTGGGAAACACCGGGGAGCTGTTTTTT.